This record covers a single T cell receptor (beta chain). The target antigen is unknown. This sample stems from a study of blood T cells in healthy people across ages. Study results and caveats: Both naive CD4+ cell counts and diversity were greater in long-lived donors than in aged donors.

V was pared by 5 bases and J by 4 bases, with 11 bases between. There are 13 residues in the CDR3. CDR1 and CDR2 from the germline V gene are SEHNR and FQNEAQ (reference sequence). The second PCR ran 7 to 11 cycles with a sample-barcoded 5' primer and J-beta primers. TCRdb independently ran MiXCR on the 5' RACE reads; one entry per CDR3 protein. In the table there are about 940,000 distinct CDR3 sequences, approximately 49% of which are singletons. The study drew donors from healthy Caucasian individuals in Russia aged about 6 to 95. The chain uses TRBV7-9 and TRBJ1-1; TRBD1 is a possible D gene (5 bases). Input material: blood. This TCR derives from a man younger than 45 in good health. CDR3 protein: CASSRGIGTEAFF. CDR3 DNA: TGTGCCAGCAGCCGGGGGATAGGCACTGAAGCTTTCTTT.